This is a list of T cell receptor beta chains from one sample in a study of T cells in Graves' hyperthyroidism and ophthalmopathy. TCRdb reanalysed the multiplex PCR reads using MiXCR and keeps one entry per CDR3 protein. This table holds 480,000 or so distinct CDR3 sequences, about 45% found once. The sequencing input was peripheral blood or thyroid tissue (not recorded which). These receptors were taken from an adult woman with Graves' disease, either hyperthyroidism or ophthalmopathy (not recorded which). Each CDR3 is given with its conserved first and last residue. D genes are given only for firm matches. Size is omitted from some rows. Given values are once, few, many or a class for expanded clones.

cdr3_nt	cdr3_aa	v_call	j_call	clone_size	d_call
TGTGCCAGCAGTTTATCGTGGGGGGAGACCCAGTACTTC	CASSLSWGETQYF	TRBV28	TRBJ2-5	-	-
TGTGCCAGCAGCTCGGACCTTTCGGCCCAGCATTTT	CASSSDLSAQHF	TRBV7-2	TRBJ1-5	many	-
TGCAGCGTTCACGGACAGGGTAACACTGAAGCTTTCTTT	CSVHGQGNTEAFF	TRBV29-1	TRBJ1-1	-	TRBD1
TGTGCCACCAGCGGACGGTTTGGAAACACCATATATTTT	CATSGRFGNTIYF	TRBV15	TRBJ1-3	-	-
TGTGCCAGCAGGATGGGGGGGGCTCTGAACTACGAGCAGTACTTC	CASRMGGALNYEQYF	TRBV12-3/TRBV12-4	TRBJ2-7	-	-
TGTGCCAGCAGCCCGGGACACAACGTAGGCTACACCTTC	CASSPGHNVGYTF	TRBV7-2	TRBJ1-2	many	-
TGCGCCAGCAGCCGGGACAGGGGGGTTGAAGCTTTCTTT	CASSRDRGVEAFF	TRBV5-1	TRBJ1-1	-	TRBD1
TGTGCCGGGACTAGCGCCAGCAGCTTGGACGGACAGACCGAGCAGTACTTC	CAGTSASSLDGQTEQYF	TRBV2	TRBJ2-7	-	TRBD2
TGCAGCGTTGAAGGGGATGATTGGAATGGCTACACCTTC	CSVEGDDWNGYTF	TRBV29-1	TRBJ1-2	-	-
TGTGCCAGCAGTCCGGAGGAGACCCGAAACACCATATATTTT	CASSPEETRNTIYF	TRBV2	TRBJ1-3	-	-
TGTGCCAGCAGTGAGGAGGGAGGGTCCTACGAGCAGTACTTC	CASSEEGGSYEQYF	TRBV2	TRBJ2-7	many	TRBD2
TGTGCCAGCAGCTTACAGCAGGGAGGGCCCACCGGGGAGCTGTTTTTT	CASSLQQGGPTGELFF	TRBV7-9	TRBJ2-2	-	TRBD2
TGCAGCTTGGAGACAGGGAGACCCTACGAGCAGTACTTC	CSLETGRPYEQYF	TRBV29-1	TRBJ2-7	once	TRBD1
TGCAGTGCTACTGCAGGGGCCGCCTACGAGCAGTACTTC	CSATAGAAYEQYF	TRBV20-1	TRBJ2-7	many	-
TGTGCCAGCAGTTTAAGGACAGGGTCGCGGAATTCACCCCTCCACTTT	CASSLRTGSRNSPLHF	TRBV28	TRBJ1-6	few	TRBD1
TGTGCCAGCAGCTTACGGGGTAAAAAACTGTTTTTT	CASSLRGKKLFF	TRBV7-9	TRBJ1-4	-	-
TGTGCCAGCGGGCGGACCCAGGATTCACCCCTCCACTTT	CASGRTQDSPLHF	TRBV2	TRBJ1-6	few	-
TGTGCCAGCAGTGACAGGACTCAAGAGGCCCAGTACTTC	CASSDRTQEAQYF	TRBV2	TRBJ2-5	-	-
TGCGCCAGCAGCTTGGGGGACAGACATAATTCACCCCTCCACTTT	CASSLGDRHNSPLHF	TRBV5-1	TRBJ1-6	-	TRBD1
TGTGCCATCAGGCGACAGGGCGGGGCCGGGGAGCTGTTTTTT	CAIRRQGGAGELFF	TRBV10-3	TRBJ2-2	few	-
TGTGCCAGCAGGACGGCGGGGGGGGAGGTGGCGGACGTCCTGACTTTC	CASRTAGGEVADVLTF	TRBV7-2	TRBJ2-6	-	TRBD2
TGCAGTGCTAGAGGCACCAGGGATCAGCCCCAGCATTTT	CSARGTRDQPQHF	TRBV20-1	TRBJ1-5	many	-
TGTGCCAGCAGCTACCGGGACCTACAGTACTTC	CASSYRDLQYF	TRBV7-9	TRBJ2-5	many	-
TGCAGTGCTGGAGAGGGGGGTAGCGGAGAGCAGTACTTC	CSAGEGGSGEQYF	TRBV20-1	TRBJ2-7	once	-
TGTGCCAGCAGACTTACAGGGGCCACTGAAGCTTTCTTT	CASRLTGATEAFF	TRBV7-2	TRBJ1-1	-	TRBD1
TGTGCCAGCAGCACTTCTGACGGCTATGGCTACACCTTC	CASSTSDGYGYTF	TRBV13	TRBJ1-2	few	-
TGTGCCAGCTCACCAGCGGGAACACAAGAGACCCAGTACTTC	CASSPAGTQETQYF	TRBV18	TRBJ2-5	many	-
TGTGCCAGCAGTTCGTTCGGGGACCCACCCCGGTACGAGCAGTACTTC	CASSSFGDPPRYEQYF	TRBV5-6	TRBJ2-7	-	-
TGCGCCAGCAGCTTGGCCAGTTTGGGAGGCTACGAGCAGTACTTC	CASSLASLGGYEQYF	TRBV5-1	TRBJ2-7	-	-
TGTGCCAGCAGTTTGGTTCAGGGCGGCAATCAGCCCCAGCATTTT	CASSLVQGGNQPQHF	TRBV12-3/TRBV12-4	TRBJ1-5	many	-
TGTGCCAGCGAAATCCGGTTTAGCAATCAGCCCCAGCATTTT	CASEIRFSNQPQHF	TRBV2	TRBJ1-5	many	-
TGTGCCAGCAGCTTGGGGGACTACTTGGAGCAGTACTTC	CASSLGDYLEQYF	TRBV7-9	TRBJ2-7	-	TRBD2
TGTGCCATCAGTCCAGGGGGGGTACGCACAGATACGCAGTATTTT	CAISPGGVRTDTQYF	TRBV10-3	TRBJ2-3	few	-
TGTGCCAGCAGCTTTTTGAGAGGACAAGAGACCCAGTACTTC	CASSFLRGQETQYF	TRBV7-8	TRBJ2-5	-	-
TGTGCCAGCAGCTTAGGACAGGGGATGATGTACGAGCAGTACTTC	CASSLGQGMMYEQYF	TRBV7-2	TRBJ2-7	-	TRBD1
TGCGCCAGCAGTAGGGGGGAAGATCAGCCCCAGCATTTT	CASSRGEDQPQHF	TRBV2	TRBJ1-5	-	-
TGCAGCGTTGCCCGGGATAATTCACCCCTCCACTTT	CSVARDNSPLHF	TRBV29-1	TRBJ1-6	-	-
TGTGCCAGCAGCTCAAGGGAGTGGCTATCAGGAACCCAGTACTTC	CASSSREWLSGTQYF	TRBV7-7	TRBJ2-5	few	-
TGTGCCAGCAGCTTAGGTGTGTCTAGCGGGGGGCGGGAGACCCAGTACTTC	CASSLGVSSGGRETQYF	TRBV7-2	TRBJ2-5	few	TRBD2
TGTGCCACCAGCTGGGGCGGGGAGCTGTTTTTT	CATSWGGELFF	TRBV15	TRBJ2-2	-	-
TGCGCCAGCAGCCAAGGTCCCAGCTCCTATAATTCACCCCTCCACTTT	CASSQGPSSYNSPLHF	TRBV4-1	TRBJ1-6	many	-
TGCAGTGCTAGAGATCCTGGGGAGACCCAGTACTTC	CSARDPGETQYF	TRBV20-1	TRBJ2-5	many	-
TGTGCCAGCAGAACGGACAGGACGGCGCTCCTCCACTTT	CASRTDRTALLHF	TRBV27	TRBJ1-6	-	TRBD1
TGCAGCGTTGAGTCTGGAATGAACACTGAAGCTTTCTTT	CSVESGMNTEAFF	TRBV29-1	TRBJ1-1	-	-
TGCGCCAGCAGTGCGTCAGGGCGCTACAATGAGCAGTTCTTC	CASSASGRYNEQFF	TRBV10-2	TRBJ2-1	-	-
TGTGCCAGCAGCTCCCCCCCCTCTGGAAACACCATATATTTT	CASSSPPSGNTIYF	TRBV7-2	TRBJ1-3	many	-
TGTGCCACCAGCAGAGCTCGCGGTAGGGTCTACGAGCAGTACTTC	CATSRARGRVYEQYF	TRBV15	TRBJ2-7	few	-
TGTGCCAGCAGCTGGGACAGGGGCTATGGCTACACCTTC	CASSWDRGYGYTF	TRBV2	TRBJ1-2	-	TRBD1
TGTGCCAGCAGCGCCAACCCCCCTGGGGGACAGGACAATGGCTACACCTTC	CASSANPPGGQDNGYTF	TRBV7-9	TRBJ1-2	-	TRBD1
TGTGCCAGTAGTTTCCAAGGGACGGCCCAGCATTTT	CASSFQGTAQHF	TRBV19	TRBJ1-5	-	-
TGCAGCGCGGGCCTAGGACAGGGCTATGGCTACACCTTC	CSAGLGQGYGYTF	TRBV29-1	TRBJ1-2	many	TRBD1
TGTGCCAGCAGCCCTACTGGGGCCAACGTCCTGACTTTC	CASSPTGANVLTF	TRBV7-9	TRBJ2-6	many	-
TGTGCCATCAGTGATTCCGGACAGGGGTTCAATCAGCCCCAGCATTTT	CAISDSGQGFNQPQHF	TRBV10-3	TRBJ1-5	-	TRBD1
TGTGCCACCAGCAGAGAAACGGTTTACACCGGGGAGCTGTTTTTT	CATSRETVYTGELFF	TRBV15	TRBJ2-2	-	-